The rows below give T cell receptor beta chains drawn from one sample of a study of cytomegalovirus exposure and HLA in healthy donors. The method was immunoSEQ multiplex PCR; TCRdb's version includes in-frame clones alone and lacks a portion of them. The sample records 130,000 or so clones, less than 85% being singletons. Sequenced material: PBMCs. These receptors were obtained from a woman aged 40 to 50 in good health and CMV-seropositive. The CDR3 runs from the conserved cysteine through the conserved F or W. Each record gives: D gene, clone size, J gene, V gene, CDR3 protein, CDR3 DNA. A D gene is named only where the DNA matches it firmly. Clone size, where shown, is once, few, many, or a class for clones that have expanded.

TRBD1 . TRBJ1-4 TRBV5-5 CASSLSGSGGNEKLFF TGTGCCAGCAGCTTGTCTGGATCAGGGGGTAATGAAAAACTGTTTTTT
. . TRBJ2-2 TRBV28 CASSLGRVWTGELFF TGTGCCAGCAGTTTGGGCAGGGTCTGGACCGGGGAGCTGTTTTTT
TRBD1 . TRBJ1-6 TRBV28 CASSLWGQGVRNSPLHF TGTGCCAGCAGTTTATGGGGACAGGGTGTCCGAAATTCACCCCTCCACTTT
TRBD1 . TRBJ1-4 TRBV6-6 CASRQGWITTNEKLFF TGTGCCAGCAGACAGGGGTGGATAACAACTAATGAAAAACTGTTTTTT
. . TRBJ1-4 TRBV19 CASSIPSGAGSNEKLFF TGTGCCAGTAGTATCCCTTCTGGGGCAGGATCTAATGAAAAACTGTTTTTT
TRBD1 . TRBJ1-1 TRBV5-4 CASSTGGTENTEAFF TGTGCCAGCAGCACGGGCGGGACAGAGAACACTGAAGCTTTCTTT
TRBD2 . TRBJ2-7 TRBV7-9 CASSRRTSGSGYEQYF TGTGCCAGCAGCCGCCGGACTAGCGGGAGTGGGTACGAGCAGTACTTC
. . TRBJ1-2 TRBV28 CATSRSGRGYTF TGTGCCACCTCTAGGTCAGGGCGAGGCTACACCTTC
TRBD1 . TRBJ1-5 TRBV4-3 CASSQDREGRSNQPQHF TGCGCCAGCAGCCAGGACAGGGAGGGTAGGAGCAATCAGCCCCAGCATTTT
. few TRBJ2-7 TRBV2 CASKTGTSSYEQYF TGTGCCAGCAAAACCGGGACAAGCTCCTACGAGCAGTACTTC
. few TRBJ1-2 TRBV6-6 CASSYAAGDGYTF TGTGCCAGCAGTTACGCGGCAGGGGATGGCTACACCTTC
. . TRBJ2-3 TRBV7-8 CASSNREGADTQYF TGTGCCAGCAGTAACAGGGAAGGGGCAGATACGCAGTATTTT
. few TRBJ2-5 TRBV11-3 CASSPRSRGTQYF TGTGCCAGCAGCCCTAGATCCAGGGGGACCCAGTACTTC
TRBD1 . TRBJ1-6 TRBV4-3 CASSQALGTGAHSYNSPLHF TGCGCCAGCAGCCAAGCTTTGGGGACAGGGGCCCACTCCTATAATTCACCCCTCCACTTT